Each of the 30 T cell receptor beta chains below was sequenced from the same sample in a study of human T cells and chemical hapten exposure. Time point described: patch test 1, 2 weeks after DPC sensitization. Treatment of the sample: therapeutic diphenylcyclopropenone sensitization with weekly scalp DPC. Using its own MiXCR run on the RACE reads, TCRdb lists one record per CDR3 protein. Among about 100,000 distinct CDR3 sequences listed, more than 9.5% were seen once. The input for sequencing was whole blood, taken in connection with sensitization to the hapten diphenylcyclopropenone (DPC). These receptors came from a woman aged 40 to 50 with alopecia areata. Some clones in this sample may be carry-over from other donors' samples.

This clonotype was seen a few times. The gene calls are TRBV7-9 and TRBJ1-2; possibly TRBD1 for D (6 bases). The CDR3 is made up of 17 amino acids. The germline gives CDR1 SEHNR, CDR2 FQNEAQ (reference sequence). Trimming removed 1 base at V and 6 bases at J, with 21 bases between. In DNA, the CDR3 is TGTGCCAGCAGCTTAGGGTTTTCGGGGGGCGCTCCGAATGGCTACACCTTC. Translated: CASSLGFSGGAPNGYTF.

This clonotype was found a few times. The genes are TRBV7-2 and TRBJ2-3; weak D call: TRBD1 (5 bases). This CDR3 has 15 amino acids. Germline values: CDR1 SGHTA, CDR2 FQGNSA. V was shortened by 6 bases and J by 4 bases, with 17 bases between the two germline ends. In nucleotides, the CDR3 is TGTGCCAGCAGTTCACCCTCGACAGAACCAGATACGCAGTATTTT. Translated: CASSSPSTEPDTQYF.

The V and J genes are TRBV30 and TRBJ2-1, with D possibly matching TRBD2 (5 bases). This CDR3 has 12 residues. V lost 2 bases, J lost 8 bases, and 10 bases lay in between. Germline-derived CDR1 and CDR2 are GTSNPN and SVGIG (reference sequence). The CDR3 nucleotides read TGTGCCTGGAGTCCTGGAGGCGATGAGCAGTTCTTC. As protein: CAWSPGGDEQFF.

This clonotype was counted many times. The J gene is TRBJ2-7, the V gene TRBV30; no reliable D call. The CDR3 length is 13 residues. With 3 bases removed from V and 0 bases from J, the gap between germline ends came to 9 bases. CDR1 is GTSNPN, CDR2 SVGIG, per germline (reference sequence). In DNA form, the CDR3 reads TGTGCCTGGAGACCACTGAGCTCCTACGAGCAGTACTTC. It codes for CAWRPLSSYEQYF.

The chain uses TRBV20-1 and TRBJ1-1; D may be TRBD1 (6 bases). This CDR3 comprises 11 residues. V was clipped by 6 bases and J by 8 bases, with 13 bases between them. Germline CDR1 reads DFQATT; CDR2 reads SNEGSKA (reference sequence). The CDR3 spells CSATYREEAFF. The CDR3 DNA is TGCAGTGCGACCTACAGGGAAGAAGCTTTCTTT.

Only a few counts were recorded for this clonotype. The genes are TRBV12-5 and TRBJ1-5, with a tentative D call TRBD1 (5 bases). The ends were cut back, 5 bases at V and 3 bases at J, with 8 bases in the middle. The CDR3 runs to 13 residues. Germline-derived CDR1 and CDR2 are LGHNT and FRNRAP. The CDR3 sequence: CASGGGPNQPQHF. DNA for the CDR3: TGTGCTAGTGGTGGGGGTCCCAATCAGCCCCAGCATTTT.

This clonotype was recorded a few times. The rearrangement joins TRBV5-4 to TRBJ1-1, with D possibly being TRBD1 (6 bases). The CDR3 has 15 amino acids. CDR1 SGHNT and CDR2 YYREEE come from the germline V gene (reference sequence). Trimming took 4 bases from V and 4 from J, leaving 17 bases between them. The CDR3 nucleotides read TGTGCCAGCAGCCCGGTGAAGGGGGGTCTCACTGAAGCTTTCTTT. Translated, it gives CASSPVKGGLTEAFF.

J is TRBJ2-3 and V is TRBV6-5; TRBD2 agrees at 12 bases. J lost 10 bases, V lost 0 bases, and 8 bases had no gene match. Looked up from germline, CDR1 is MNHEY and CDR2 is SVGAGI. The CDR3 sequence is 16 residues long. The CDR3 DNA follows: TGTGCCAGCAGTTACTCGAGAACTAGCGGGAGGCTATCGCAGTATTTT. Encoded protein: CASSYSRTSGRLSQYF.

V usage is TRBV7-6 and J usage is TRBJ2-7, with 7 nucleotides matching TRBD1. CDR1 is SGHVS and CDR2 is FNYEAQ in the germline V gene. Trimming removed 5 bases from V and 7 bases from J; junction bases left unmatched: 11. The CDR3 is 14 residues long. CDR3 sequence reads: CASSENRGLGEQYF. The CDR3 nucleotides are TGTGCCAGCAGCGAAAACAGGGGTCTCGGGGAGCAGTACTTC.

This clonotype was detected ten times or more. This rearrangement joins TRBV7-2 to TRBJ2-7; D remains ambiguous. CDR3 size: 14 residues. V lost 5 bases and J lost 3, with 14 bases in between. Germline assignment: CDR1 SGHTA and CDR2 FQGNSA. CDR3 sequence: CASSPTPALYEQYF. In DNA form, the CDR3 reads TGTGCCAGCAGCCCGACCCCTGCCCTCTACGAGCAGTACTTC.

This clonotype was found a few times. The chain uses TRBV19 and TRBJ1-5; D perhaps matches TRBD1 (6 bases). This CDR3 has 15 residues. Germline lookup yields CDR1 LNHDA and CDR2 SQIVND (reference sequence). V dropped 5 bases and J dropped 3 bases, with 14 bases sitting between them. CDR3 amino acids: CASSPVDRINQPQHF. The CDR3 nucleotides read TGTGCCAGTAGTCCCGTCGACAGGATCAATCAGCCCCAGCATTTT.

This clonotype was picked up many times. This chain links TRBV6-4 with TRBJ2-1, with 10 positions matching TRBD1. V dropped 9 bases and J dropped 9; count of bases not matched to a gene: 8. The germline V gene has CDR1 MRHNA and CDR2 SNTAGT. The CDR3 sequence is 13 residues long. CDR3: CASKPGQGFEQFF. DNA for the CDR3: TGTGCCAGTAAACCGGGACAGGGGTTTGAGCAGTTCTTC.

The table lists this clonotype with many counts. This chain links TRBV30 with TRBJ2-5, with 7 bases fitting TRBD2. CDR1 and CDR2 from the germline V gene are GTSNPN and SVGIG (reference sequence). V shed 5 bases, J shed 7 bases, and the junction held 7 bases outside the gene matches. CDR3 length: 12 residues. The CDR3 is CAWGASGVTQYF. As DNA, the CDR3 is TGTGCCTGGGGGGCTAGCGGCGTGACCCAGTACTTC.

This clonotype showed up many times. This chain links TRBV6-2 or TRBV6-3 with TRBJ2-1; 11 bases are a match to TRBD2. The ends lost 4 bases at V and 9 bases at J; junction bases unmatched: 5. Germline CDR1 is MNHEY and CDR2 is SVGEGT. The CDR3 sequence is 14 residues long. The CDR3 protein is CASSLAGGPTEQFF. CDR3 in DNA: TGTGCCAGCAGTTTAGCGGGAGGGCCCACTGAGCAGTTCTTC.

There are many counts of this clonotype. The chain uses TRBV20-1 and TRBJ2-3; 12 bases are a match to TRBD2. V shed 2 bases, J shed 0 bases, and the junction held 0 bases outside the gene matches. Germline CDR1 DFQATT, CDR2 SNEGSKA (reference sequence). The CDR3 has 15 amino acids. CDR3 coding DNA: TGCAGTGCTAGAACTAGCGGGGGGAGCACAGATACGCAGTATTTT. It encodes CSARTSGGSTDTQYF.

This clonotype has only a few counts. V and J are TRBV28 and TRBJ1-1; D gene ambiguous. Germline-derived CDR1 and CDR2 are MDHEN and SYDVKM. Trimming cost V 5 bases and J 0 bases, with 10 bases left between them. CDR3 length equals 14 residues. The chain's CDR3 is CASSVSSMNTEAFF. The DNA of the CDR3 is TGTGCCAGCAGTGTCAGCAGCATGAACACTGAAGCTTTCTTT. The full variable domain, its missing parts supplied by reference TRBV28 and TRBJ1-1, is DVKVTQSSRYLVKRTGEKVFLECVQDMDHENMFWYRQDPGLGLRLIYFSYDVKMKEKGDIPEGYSVSREKKERFSLILESASTNQTSMYLCASSVSSMNTEAFFGQGTRLTVV.

The V and J genes are TRBV7-6 and TRBJ2-3, with 7 bases fitting TRBD2. V lost 8 bases to trimming and J lost 1 base; unmatched junction nucleotides: 9. CDR1 SGHVS and CDR2 FNYEAQ come from the germline V gene. CDR3 length: 15 amino acids. CDR3 loop: CASGRAGPGTDTQYF. CDR3 DNA: TGTGCCAGCGGACGAGCGGGACCCGGCACAGATACGCAGTATTTT.

The CDR3 region is CAISEGGTQFNSPLHF. CDR3 DNA: TGTGCCATCAGTGAGGGAGGGACCCAATTTAATTCACCCCTCCACTTT. This chain links TRBV10-3 with TRBJ1-6; perhaps TRBD1 as D (5 bases). V was clipped by 2 bases and J by 6 bases, with 14 bases between them. Germline CDR1 ENHRY, CDR2 SYGVKD. This CDR3 is 16 amino acids long.

For this clonotype: Compared with germline, one end of the junction differs, possibly owing to a read error. The chain links TRBV7-7 to TRBJ2-7, with 7 nucleotides matching TRBD2. CDR1 and CDR2 from the germline V gene are SSHAT and FNYEAQ (reference sequence). The CDR3 contains 13 residues. CDR3 loop: CASSRNREGEQYF. CDR3 DNA: TGTGCTAGCAGTCGTAATAGGGAGGGCGAGCAGTACTTC.

J is TRBJ1-1 and V is TRBV20-1; D is undetermined. Trimming cost V 6 bases and J 1 base, with 12 bases left between them. Germline V gene data show CDR1 as DFQATT and CDR2 as SNEGSKA (reference sequence). The CDR3 has 13 amino acids. CDR3 nucleotide sequence: TGCAGTGCGCTTCCGACGGGGAACACTGAAGCTTTCTTT. Translation: CSALPTGNTEAFF.

This clonotype showed up many times. The CDR3 DNA is TGTGCCAGCAGTTGGGACGGAAGCACAGATACGCAGTATTTT. This codes for CASSWDGSTDTQYF. This sequence joins TRBV12-3 or TRBV12-4 and TRBJ2-3; D might be TRBD1 or TRBD2, each matching 5 bases. The CDR3 consists of 14 residues. V gave up 4 bases and J gave up 0 bases, with 8 bases separating them.

This chain joins TRBV15 and TRBJ2-1, with TRBD2 identical over 9 bases. CDR3 length: 14 amino acids. Germline V gene data show CDR1 as LNHNV and CDR2 as YYDKDF (reference sequence). J gave up 14 bases and V 9 bases, and 17 bases lay outside the gene matches. The CDR3, as DNA: TGTGCCACGCACCCCGGGACTAGCCCCTTTAAGGAGTTCTTC. Translation: CATHPGTSPFKEFF.

Worth noting for this clonotype: This may stem from a read error, because a much larger clone lies one nucleotide away. The genes are TRBV6-2 or TRBV6-3 and TRBJ2-5; tentative D call: TRBD2 (7 bases). Germline loops: CDR1 MNHEY, CDR2 SVGEGT. The V end was cut by 5 bases, the J end by 1 base, with 20 bases between. The length of the CDR3 is 17 residues. The CDR3, as DNA: TGTGCCAGCAGTCACCCCTCGGGCGGGGGCCTCCAAGAGACCCAGTACTTC. Encoded protein: CASSHPSGGGLQETQYF.

The rearrangement uses TRBV29-1 and TRBJ2-1; D is possibly TRBD1 or TRBD2 (5 bases each). Trimming took 6 bases from V and 0 from J, leaving 15 bases between them. The germline CDR1 and CDR2 sequences are SQVTM and ANQGSEA. The CDR3 is made up of 15 amino acids. CDR3 in DNA: TGCAGCGTCGGTGTGGGACGCAGCTCCTACAATGAGCAGTTCTTC. It translates to CSVGVGRSSYNEQFF.

The chain links TRBV20-1 to TRBJ2-4; 7 bases are a match to TRBD2. Germline CDR1 DFQATT, CDR2 SNEGSKA (reference sequence). This CDR3 comprises 14 residues. Trimming took 0 bases from V and 2 from J; bases not matched to a gene: 1. The CDR3 DNA is TGCAGTGCTAGAGAGCGGGAGCCCAAAAACATTCAGTACTTC. Amino acids: CSAREREPKNIQYF.

This clonotype was seen many times. The gene calls are TRBV7-2 and TRBJ1-3, with D hard to call. This CDR3 spans 14 amino acids. The V end was cut by 5 bases, the J end by 0 bases, with 8 bases between. Germline assignment: CDR1 SGHTA and CDR2 FQGNSA. CDR3 region: CASSQTASGNTIYF. The DNA for the CDR3 is TGTGCCAGCAGCCAGACGGCCTCTGGAAACACCATATATTTT. Full variable domain (outside the CDR3, taken from reference TRBV7-2 and TRBJ1-3): GAGVSQSPSNKVTEKGKDVELRCDPISGHTALYWYRQSLGQGLEFLIYFQGNSAPDKSGLPSDRFSAERTGGSVSTLTIQRTQQEDSAVYLCASSQTASGNTIYFGEGSWLTVV.

The chain is built from TRBV5-1 and TRBJ2-7; D is perhaps TRBD1 (5 bases). CDR3 size: 14 residues. V shed 0 bases and J shed 2 bases, with 9 bases lying between them. The germline V gene has CDR1 SGHRS and CDR2 YFSETQ. The CDR3 coding sequence is TGCGCCAGCAGCTTGGCAGGGAAAACCTACGAGCAGTACTTC. Protein: CASSLAGKTYEQYF.

This clonotype has at least ten counts. This rearrangement joins TRBV18 to TRBJ2-6, with TRBD1 as a possible D gene (6 bases). CDR1 is KGHSH and CDR2 is LQKENI in the germline V gene. The length of the CDR3 is 15 residues. V was pared by 6 bases and J by 1 base, with 10 bases between. The CDR3 sequence: CASSQQGSGANVLTF. The CDR3 nucleotides are TGTGCCAGCTCCCAACAGGGATCTGGGGCCAACGTCCTGACTTTC. Looking up the rest from reference TRBV18 and TRBJ2-6 gives the full variable domain: NAGVMQNPRHLVRRRGQEARLRCSPMKGHSHVYWYRQLPEEGLKFMVYLQKENIIDESGMPKERFSAEFPKEGPSILRIQQVVRGDSAAYFCASSQQGSGANVLTFGAGSRLTVL.

At least ten counts were recorded for this clonotype. The V and J genes are TRBV6-5 and TRBJ1-1; D remains ambiguous. Trimming removed 0 bases at V and 2 bases at J, with 10 bases between. The CDR3 consists of 15 residues. Germline loops: CDR1 MNHEY, CDR2 SVGAGI. Written as DNA, the CDR3 is TGTGCCAGCAGTTACTCCAGCAGACCCAACACTGAAGCTTTCTTT. This encodes CASSYSSRPNTEAFF.

This clonotype was seen many times. Germline and junction disagree at one end, which may indicate a read error. This chain joins TRBV29-1 and TRBJ2-1; 7 bases are shared with TRBD2. The CDR3 consists of 15 residues. Germline V gives CDR1 SQVTM, CDR2 ANQGSEA. The CDR3, as DNA: TGCAGCGCCTACCGACTAGCACCATCCTCCAATGAGCAGTTCTTC. Translated, it gives CSAYRLAPSSNEQFF.